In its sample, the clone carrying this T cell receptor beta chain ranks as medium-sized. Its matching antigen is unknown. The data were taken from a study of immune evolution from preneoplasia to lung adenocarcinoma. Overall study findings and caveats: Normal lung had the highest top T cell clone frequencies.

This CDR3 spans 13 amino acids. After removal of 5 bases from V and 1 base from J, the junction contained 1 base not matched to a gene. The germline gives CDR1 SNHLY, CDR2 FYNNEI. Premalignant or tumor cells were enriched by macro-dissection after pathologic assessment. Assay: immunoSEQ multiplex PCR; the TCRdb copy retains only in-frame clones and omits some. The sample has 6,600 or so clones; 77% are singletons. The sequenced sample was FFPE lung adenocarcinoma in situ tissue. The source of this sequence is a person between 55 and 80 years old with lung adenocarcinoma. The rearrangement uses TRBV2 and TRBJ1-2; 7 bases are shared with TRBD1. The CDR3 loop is CASSRDSNYGYTF. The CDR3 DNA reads TGTGCCAGCAGTCGGGACAGTAACTATGGCTACACCTTC.